Sequencing of this T cell receptor beta chain was carried out in a study of beta chain features in type 1 diabetes. This CDR3 is built from 11 residues. V was pared by 6 bases and J by 16 bases, with 13 bases between. CDR1 is MNHEY and CDR2 is SVGAGI in the germline V gene. Notes on the study in general: Type 1 diabetes patients had fewer VDJ junction insertions and more deletions. The question left open here concerned HLA type influencing TCRB rearrangement.

Each donor gave one heparinised blood draw averaging roughly 100 mL. Researchers reported sorting CD4+ naive, central memory, regulatory and stem cell-like memory cells via CD45RO/CCR7/CD25/CD127/CD95/CD27. Comments on this clone: The antigen is not known.

Of the isolated RNA, all was reverse transcribed, and so the sequenced material was expressed TCRB transcripts. TCRdb keeps only in-frame clones here, not all; method: immunoSEQ multiplex PCR. The table lists about 260,000 clones, roughly 70% of them singletons. This sequence joins TRBV6-5 and TRBJ1-6; weak D call: TRBD1 (5 bases). This sequence originates from a young man in good health. The sequencing input was naive CD4+ T cells from blood. In DNA, the CDR3 is TGTGCCAGCAGGACCGGGGGGATGCTCCACTTT. Amino acids: CASRTGGMLHF.